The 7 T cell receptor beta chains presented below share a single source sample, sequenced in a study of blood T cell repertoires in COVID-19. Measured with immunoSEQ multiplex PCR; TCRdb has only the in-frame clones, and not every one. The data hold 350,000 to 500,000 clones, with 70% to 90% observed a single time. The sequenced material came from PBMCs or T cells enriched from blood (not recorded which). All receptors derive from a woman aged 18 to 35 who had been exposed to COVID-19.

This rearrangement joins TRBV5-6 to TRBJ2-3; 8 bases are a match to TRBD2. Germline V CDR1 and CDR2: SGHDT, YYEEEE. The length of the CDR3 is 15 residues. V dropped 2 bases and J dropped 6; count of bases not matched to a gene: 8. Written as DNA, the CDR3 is TGTGCCAGCAGCTTCCCGACTAGCGACGGGGATACGCAGTATTTT. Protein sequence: CASSFPTSDGDTQYF.

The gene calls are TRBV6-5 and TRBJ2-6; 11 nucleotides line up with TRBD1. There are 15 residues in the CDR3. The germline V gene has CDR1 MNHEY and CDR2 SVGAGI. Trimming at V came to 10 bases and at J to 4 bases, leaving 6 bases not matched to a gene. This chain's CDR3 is CATRTGGSGANVLTF. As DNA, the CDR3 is TGTGCCACCCGGACAGGGGGCTCAGGGGCCAACGTCCTGACTTTC.

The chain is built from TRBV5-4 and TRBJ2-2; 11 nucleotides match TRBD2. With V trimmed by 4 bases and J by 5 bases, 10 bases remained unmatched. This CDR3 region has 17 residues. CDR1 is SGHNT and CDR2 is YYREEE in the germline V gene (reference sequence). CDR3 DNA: TGTGCCAGCAGCCTAGCACTAGCGGGAGTTCGGACCGGGGAGCTGTTTTTT. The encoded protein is CASSLALAGVRTGELFF.

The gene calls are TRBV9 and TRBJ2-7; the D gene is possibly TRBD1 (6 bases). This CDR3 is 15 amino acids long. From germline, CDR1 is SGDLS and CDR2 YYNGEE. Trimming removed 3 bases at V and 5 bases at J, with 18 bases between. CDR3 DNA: TGTGCCAGCAGCGAGACAGGTTGGGGAGACCACGAGCAGTACTTC. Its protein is CASSETGWGDHEQYF. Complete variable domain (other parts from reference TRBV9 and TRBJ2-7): DSGVTQTPKHLITATGQRVTLRCSPRSGDLSVYWYQQSLDQGLQFLIQYYNGEERAKGNILERFSAQQFPDLHSELNLSSLELGDSALYFCASSETGWGDHEQYFGPGTRLTVT.

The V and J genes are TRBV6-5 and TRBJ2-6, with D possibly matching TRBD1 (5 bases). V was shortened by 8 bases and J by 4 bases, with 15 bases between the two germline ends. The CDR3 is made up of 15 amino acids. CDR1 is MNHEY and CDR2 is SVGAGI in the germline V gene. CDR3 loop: CASSYKGAGANVLTF. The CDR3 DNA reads TGTGCCAGCTCTTATAAAGGGGCCGGGGCCAACGTCCTGACTTTC.

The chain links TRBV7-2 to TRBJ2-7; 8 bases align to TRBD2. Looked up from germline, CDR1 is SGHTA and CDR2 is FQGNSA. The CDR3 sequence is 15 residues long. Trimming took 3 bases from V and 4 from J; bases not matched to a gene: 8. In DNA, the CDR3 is TGTGCCAGCAGCTTCGAAAGCGGGAGAGCTTACGAGCAGTACTTC. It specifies CASSFESGRAYEQYF.

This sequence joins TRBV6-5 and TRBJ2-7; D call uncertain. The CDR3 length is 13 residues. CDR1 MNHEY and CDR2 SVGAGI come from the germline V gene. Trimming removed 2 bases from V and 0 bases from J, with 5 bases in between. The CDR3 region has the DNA TGTGCCAGCAGTTACAAGCCCTCCTACGAGCAGTACTTC. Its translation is CASSYKPSYEQYF.